This T cell receptor (beta chain) was identified during a study of blood T cell repertoires in COVID-19. The overall study: COVID-19 samples from acute and convalescent phases originated in the United States, Italy and Spain. T cells, B-cell-depleted T cells, or PBMCs supplied cDNA or gDNA.

Per the original data handling: Amplification of reference gene primers provided the estimated nucleated cell counts. Sequencing used immunoSEQ multiplex PCR; TCRdb keeps in-frame clones, though not all of them. That table gives V, J and clone size, and the DNA gave D and trimming. The table records about 170,000 clones, roughly 87% of them present only once. The germline gives CDR1 MNHEY, CDR2 SVGEGT. V shed 4 bases and J shed 0 bases, with 10 bases lying between them. The CDR3 totals 15 residues. Enrollees, about 18 to 100 years old, lived in 24 US areas. The sample taken for sequencing was PBMCs or T cells enriched from blood (not recorded which). This sequence joins TRBV6-2 or TRBV6-3 and TRBJ2-1; D may be TRBD2 (5 bases). The source of this sequence is a woman aged 45-65 years who had recovered from COVID-19. DNA for the CDR3: TGTGCCAGCAGTTTGGCGGGCCCCTCCTACAATGAGCAGTTCTTC. Translating it yields CASSLAGPSYNEQFF.